The 17 T cell receptor beta chains below were found in one sample sequenced in a study of T cell responses to AZD1222 COVID-19 vaccine. The method was immunoSEQ multiplex PCR; TCRdb's version includes in-frame clones alone and lacks a portion of them. The top ten clones hold approximately 27% of a sample with more than 95,000 clones, less than 90% of them seen once. The sample here was peripheral blood, taken on day 0 of AZD1222 vaccination. Source of these receptors: an adult in good health.

The rearrangement joins TRBV11-2 to TRBJ2-7; 9 bases are a match to TRBD1. This CDR3 is 15 amino acids long. V was clipped by 1 base and J by 4 bases; unmatched bases: 5. Per the germline V gene, CDR1 is SGHAT and CDR2 is FQNNGV. The DNA for the CDR3 is TGTGCCAGCAGCTTAGTACGGACAGGGGCGTACGAGCAGTACTTC. It codes for CASSLVRTGAYEQYF.

A word on this clone: A junction boundary mismatches the germline segment, possibly from a read error. The rearrangement joins TRBV12-3 or TRBV12-4 to TRBJ1-4; 9 nucleotides line up with TRBD1. The CDR3 runs 12 residues. The CDR3 protein is CASSLGDRAVLF. The CDR3, as DNA: TGTGCCAGCAGTTTAGGGGACAGGGCCGTACTTTTT.

The CDR3 sequence is CASSLWVGGDTEAFF. The CDR3 bases are TGCGCCAGCAGCTTGTGGGTAGGAGGGGACACTGAAGCTTTCTTT. The chain is built from TRBV5-1 and TRBJ1-1; TRBD1 is a possible D gene (5 bases). There are 15 residues in the CDR3. V gave up 1 base and J gave up 3 bases, with 13 bases separating them. Germline V gene sequence: CDR1 SGHRS, CDR2 YFSETQ.

This chain uses TRBV7-9 with TRBJ2-1, with TRBD2 as a possible D gene (6 bases). The CDR3 loop spans 14 amino acids. V lost 5 bases to trimming and J lost 7 bases, with 15 bases between them. The germline V gene encodes CDR1 SEHNR and CDR2 FQNEAQ (reference sequence). The CDR3 DNA reads as TGTGCCAGCAGCGAATGGACTACGGATAATGAGCAGTTCTTC. Protein sequence: CASSEWTTDNEQFF.

This rearrangement joins TRBV9 to TRBJ2-3, with TRBD2 identical over 8 bases. This CDR3 is built from 14 residues. The V and J ends lost 2 bases and 2 bases, in that order; junction bases with no gene match: 1. Germline CDR1 SGDLS, CDR2 YYNGEE. The CDR3 DNA follows: TGTGCCAGCAGCGTTAGCGGGGTCACAGATACGCAGTATTTT. Translation gives CASSVSGVTDTQYF.

This clone was seen more than once but under ten times. The chain is built from TRBV11-2 and TRBJ2-1, with TRBD2 identical over 11 bases. Germline V CDR1 and CDR2: SGHAT, FQNNGV. This CDR3 is 17 amino acids long. V lost 2 bases, J lost 7 bases, and 10 bases stayed unmatched. The CDR3 DNA follows: TGTGCCAGCAGCTTAAAAGCAGGACTAGCGGGTAAAAATGAGCAGTTCTTC. It yields the protein CASSLKAGLAGKNEQFF.

This clone came up a few times. This chain connects TRBV6-4 to TRBJ2-3; D unresolved. The germline CDR1 and CDR2 sequences are MRHNA and SNTAGT. The CDR3 is 13 residues long. V lost 3 bases and J lost 5, with 9 bases in between. The DNA for the CDR3 is TGTGCCAGCAGTGAGGCGCCGAAAGATACGCAGTATTTT. Protein: CASSEAPKDTQYF.

The gene calls are TRBV6-5 and TRBJ2-7; D unresolved. The CDR3 totals 11 residues. Germline CDR1 reads MNHEY; CDR2 reads SVGAGI. V lost 6 bases and J 3 bases, leaving 6 bases between the germline ends. The CDR3 bases are TGTGCCAGCAGGGCCGACTACGAGCAGTACTTC. It yields the protein CASRADYEQYF.

This clone occurred once. Germline is not matched at one junction end, which may reflect a read error. The V call is TRBV6-2 or TRBV6-3, the J call TRBJ2-7; 8 bases map to TRBD2. The CDR3 has 13 amino acids. Germline CDR1 is MNHEY and CDR2 is SVGEGT. CDR3 in DNA: TGTGCCAGCAGCTCGGACAGAAACACGGGACTAGGATTC. Translating it yields CASSSDRNTGLGF.

This rearrangement joins TRBV5-6 to TRBJ1-2, with D possibly matching TRBD1 (5 bases). The CDR3 sequence is 13 residues long. Trimming pared 0 bases from V and 8 bases from J, leaving 11 bases between. The V gene's germline CDR1 is SGHDT and CDR2 YYEEEE. The CDR3: CASSLGRGRGYTF. The CDR3 nucleotides read TGTGCCAGCAGCTTGGGAAGGGGCCGGGGCTACACCTTC. The variable domain in full, with the rest retrieved from reference TRBV5-6 and TRBJ1-2, is DAGVTQSPTHLIKTRGQQVTLRCSPKSGHDTVSWYQQALGQGPQFIFQYYEEEERQRGNFPDRFSGHQFPNYSSELNVNALLLGDSALYLCASSLGRGRGYTFGSGTRLTVV.

This chain connects TRBV3-1 (or the pseudogene TRBV3-2) to TRBJ2-7; D unresolved. The V end lost 1 base, the J end lost 2 bases, and 9 bases lay between the germline ends. The CDR3 is made up of 14 amino acids. The germline V gene encodes CDR1 LGHDT and CDR2 YNNKEL (reference sequence). The CDR3 loop is CASSQGSSTYEQYF. The CDR3 DNA sequence: TGTGCCAGCAGCCAAGGATCTAGTACCTACGAGCAGTACTTC.

This chain uses TRBV27 with TRBJ2-6, with unresolved D. Trimming shortened V by 3 bases and J by 3 bases, and 3 bases separated the two germline ends. The CDR3 loop spans 13 amino acids. Germline CDR1 MNHEY, CDR2 SMNVEV (reference sequence). Here the CDR3 DNA reads TGTGCCAGCAGTTTGAGTGGGGCCAACGTCCTGACTTTC. This sequence encodes CASSLSGANVLTF.

V and J are TRBV5-8 and TRBJ2-7; unclear D gene. The CDR3 contains 11 residues. V dropped 4 bases and J dropped 5 bases, with 7 bases sitting between them. The germline gives CDR1 SGHTS, CDR2 YDEGEE. CDR3 amino acids: CASSIRDEQYF. CDR3 in DNA: TGTGCCAGCAGCATCCGGGACGAGCAGTACTTC.

This clone has just a few counts. The chain combines TRBV12-2 with TRBJ1-1; the table's TRBD1 call for D was not verified on the DNA. TRBV12-2 is annotated as a pseudogene. The CDR3 is 11 residues long. The chain's CDR3 is CASRPRTEAFF. The DNA of the CDR3 is TGTGCAAGTCGCCCTAGGACAGAAGCTTTCTTT.

This clone was observed a single time. This chain connects TRBV18 to TRBJ1-5, with D perhaps matching TRBD1 (5 bases). CDR3 length equals 16 residues. The V and J ends lost 4 bases and 7 bases respectively, with 20 bases between them. The V gene's germline CDR1 is KGHSH and CDR2 LQKENI. In nucleotides, the CDR3 is TGTGCCAGCTCACGGGAAGGGACTGATGCGTACCAGCCCCAGCATTTT. Amino acid sequence: CASSREGTDAYQPQHF.

This clone was picked up a small number of times. J is TRBJ1-5 and V is TRBV2; 7 bases line up with TRBD1. The CDR3 runs 13 residues. Germline-derived CDR1 and CDR2 are SNHLY and FYNNEI. V shed 8 bases, J shed 4 bases, and the junction held 5 bases outside the gene matches. CDR3 in DNA: TGTGCCAGCCAGAAGGACAGGAATCAGCCCCAGCATTTT. It encodes CASQKDRNQPQHF.

This rearrangement joins TRBV25-1 to TRBJ2-5; a weak D match, TRBD1 (5 bases). CDR3 length: 15 amino acids. Trimming took off 0 bases at V and 2 bases at J, with 10 bases between the two ends. CDR1 MGHDK and CDR2 SYGVNS come from the germline V gene. CDR3 nucleotide sequence: TGTGCCAGCAGTGAATACGCTGACAGACAAGAGACCCAGTACTTC. It encodes CASSEYADRQETQYF.